The 12 T cell receptor beta chains below all came from one sample that was sequenced in a study of blood T cell repertoires in COVID-19. Profiled with immunoSEQ multiplex PCR; TCRdb holds only in-frame clones, not every one. This table has hundreds of thousands of clones, more than 80% appearing once. The sequenced material came from PBMCs or T cells enriched from blood (not recorded which). Receptors originate from a young man who had recovered from COVID-19.

The rearrangement joins TRBV5-6 to TRBJ1-5; D call uncertain. The CDR3 sequence is 12 residues long. CDR1 SGHDT and CDR2 YYEEEE come from the germline V gene. V was shortened by 4 bases and J by 4 bases, with 6 bases between the two germline ends. CDR3 protein: CASSNTNQPQHF. DNA for the CDR3: TGTGCCAGCAGCAACACGAATCAGCCCCAGCATTTT.

The chain carries TRBV30 and TRBJ2-5; 7 nucleotides align to TRBD1. This CDR3 contains 13 residues. Germline loops: CDR1 GTSNPN, CDR2 SVGIG (reference sequence). With V trimmed by 5 bases and J by 5 bases, 8 bases remained unmatched. In DNA form, the CDR3 reads TGTGCCTGGGAGACAGGGTTTTTGGAGACCCAGTACTTC. The encoded protein is CAWETGFLETQYF.

The chain has TRBV7-6 and TRBJ2-1; no clear D gene. CDR3 length equals 14 residues. Trimming took off 0 bases at V and 0 bases at J, with 3 bases between the two ends. Germline CDR1 is SGHVS and CDR2 is FNYEAQ. CDR3 region: CASSLAASYNEQFF. The CDR3 DNA follows: TGTGCCAGCAGCTTAGCGGCCTCCTACAATGAGCAGTTCTTC.

This chain links TRBV28 with TRBJ2-1, with 8 nucleotides matching TRBD2. The CDR3 runs to 16 residues. In germline, CDR1 is MDHEN, CDR2 SYDVKM. V was pared by 2 bases and J by 1 base, with 4 bases of the junction left unmatched. The CDR3, as DNA: TGTGCCAGCAGTTTAGGGGTAGCGGGGTCCTACAATGAGCAGTTCTTC. Translating gives CASSLGVAGSYNEQFF.

The CDR3, as DNA: TGCGCCAGCAGCTCCCTACAGGGTCCCTATGGCTACACCTTC. Translating it yields CASSSLQGPYGYTF. The gene calls are TRBV5-1 and TRBJ1-2; tentatively, D is TRBD1 (6 bases). With 3 bases removed from V and 4 bases from J, the gap between germline ends came to 13 bases. The CDR3 runs 14 residues. Germline lookup yields CDR1 SGHRS and CDR2 YFSETQ.

The V and J genes are TRBV3-1 (or the pseudogene TRBV3-2) and TRBJ2-1; TRBD2 matches at 10 bases. The CDR3 covers 13 residues. Germline V gene lookup returns CDR1 LGHDT and CDR2 YNNKEL (reference sequence). Trimming at V came to 1 base and at J to 9 bases, leaving 0 bases not matched to a gene. The CDR3 coding sequence is TGTGCCAGCAGCCAAGGGACTAGCGGTGAGCAGTTCTTC. It codes for CASSQGTSGEQFF.

The CDR3 protein is CAWRAAFFGIREQYF. The CDR3 DNA reads TGTGCCTGGAGGGCGGCTTTTTTTGGAATACGCGAGCAGTACTTC. The chain has TRBV30 and TRBJ2-7; no clear D gene. CDR3 size: 15 residues. Trimming cost V 3 bases and J 6 bases, with 21 bases left between them. The germline V gene encodes CDR1 GTSNPN and CDR2 SVGIG (reference sequence). Using reference TRBV30 and TRBJ2-7 for the parts outside the CDR3, the full variable domain is SQTIHQWPATLVQPVGSPLSLECTVEGTSNPNLYWYRQAAGRGLQLLFYSVGIGQISSEVPQNLSASRPQDRQFILSSKKLLLSDSGFYLCAWRAAFFGIREQYFGPGTRLTVT.

This sequence joins TRBV3-1 (or the pseudogene TRBV3-2) and TRBJ2-1; no definite D call. The CDR3 sequence is 12 residues long. The germline V and J ends were trimmed by 0 bases and 13 bases, with 10 bases remaining between them. The germline V gene has CDR1 LGHDT and CDR2 YNNKEL (reference sequence). Written as DNA, the CDR3 is TGTGCCAGCAGCCAAGATCGAACTAAACAGTTCTTC. Residues: CASSQDRTKQFF.

The chain recombines TRBV24-1 with TRBJ1-2; D may be TRBD1 (5 bases). V lost 3 bases to trimming and J lost 0 bases, with 13 bases between them. Per the germline V gene, CDR1 is KGHDR and CDR2 is SFDVKD. The CDR3 totals 16 residues. CDR3 protein: CATSDRGFAANYGYTF. DNA of the CDR3: TGTGCCACCAGTGATAGGGGATTCGCAGCTAACTATGGCTACACCTTC.

The V call is TRBV5-6, the J call TRBJ2-7, with a tentative D call TRBD2 (5 bases). CDR3 length equals 17 residues. Germline V gene data show CDR1 as SGHDT and CDR2 as YYEEEE. The V end lost 0 bases, the J end lost 3 bases, and 19 bases lay between the germline ends. The CDR3 is CASSLGGWASQIYEQYF. Written as DNA, the CDR3 is TGTGCCAGCAGCTTGGGCGGGTGGGCTAGCCAAATCTACGAGCAGTACTTC.

The V gene is TRBV18, the J gene TRBJ1-3; D call uncertain. This CDR3 has 15 amino acids. The germline V and J ends were trimmed by 5 bases and 0 bases, with 11 bases remaining between them. In germline, CDR1 is KGHSH, CDR2 LQKENI. CDR3 DNA sequence: TGTGCCAGCTCATCCAGTGATCACTCTGGAAACACCATATATTTT. The encoded protein is CASSSSDHSGNTIYF.

The J gene is TRBJ2-1, the V gene TRBV7-8, with 14 bases matching TRBD2. The CDR3 is 14 residues long. V lost 1 base, J lost 15 bases, and 5 bases stayed unmatched. Germline values: CDR1 SGHVS, CDR2 FQNEAQ. In DNA form, the CDR3 reads TGTGCCAGCAGCTTAGTTGGGACTAGCGGGAGTGCGTTCTTC. Protein: CASSLVGTSGSAFF.